Reported below is one TCR beta chain. Germline assignment: CDR1 KGHSH and CDR2 LQKENI. The CDR3 totals 16 residues. The V and J ends lost 0 bases and 3 bases respectively, with 12 bases between them. The TCR beta repertoire was assessed by survey-level immunoSEQ sequencing. Assay used: immunoSEQ multiplex PCR; TCRdb lists only in-frame clones, some missing. The sample lists under 90,000 clones, 93% seen once, with 3.5% to 5.5% in the top ten. Sequencing was performed on PBMCs. The receptor was derived from a man in his forties with rheumatoid arthritis. The V call is TRBV18, the J call TRBJ2-1; D is possibly TRBD1 (6 bases). CDR3 nucleotide sequence: TGTGCCAGCTCACCACCGAGGACAGTTATCTACAATGAGCAGTTCTTC. Protein sequence: CASSPPRTVIYNEQFF.